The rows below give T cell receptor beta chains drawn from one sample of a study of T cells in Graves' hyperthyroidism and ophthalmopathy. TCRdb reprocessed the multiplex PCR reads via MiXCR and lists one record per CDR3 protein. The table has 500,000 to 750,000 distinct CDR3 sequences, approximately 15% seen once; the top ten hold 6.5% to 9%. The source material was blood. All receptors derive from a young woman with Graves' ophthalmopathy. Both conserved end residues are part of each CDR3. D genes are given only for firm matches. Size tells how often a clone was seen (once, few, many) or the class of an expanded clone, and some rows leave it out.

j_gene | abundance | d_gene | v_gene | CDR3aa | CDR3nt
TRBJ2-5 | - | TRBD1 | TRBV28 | CASSATGTDEETQYF | TGTGCCAGCAGTGCTACCGGGACAGACGAAGAGACCCAGTACTTC
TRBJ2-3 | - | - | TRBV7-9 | CASSFPAGRRTDTQYF | TGTGCCAGCAGCTTTCCGGCGGGACGGCGCACAGATACGCAGTATTTT
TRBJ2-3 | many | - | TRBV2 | CASRTLEGTTDTQYF | TGTGCCAGCAGAACCCTGGAGGGGACCACAGATACGCAGTATTTT
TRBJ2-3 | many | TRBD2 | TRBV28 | CASSQNLPSGVSTDTQYF | TGTGCCAGCAGTCAAAACCTCCCTAGCGGGGTTAGCACAGATACGCAGTATTTT
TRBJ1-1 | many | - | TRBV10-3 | CAISEGGGRTEAFF | TGTGCCATCAGTGAGGGGGGAGGTCGGACTGAAGCTTTCTTT
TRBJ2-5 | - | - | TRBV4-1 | CASSHLLGQETQYF | TGCGCCAGCAGCCACCTCCTGGGCCAAGAGACCCAGTACTTC
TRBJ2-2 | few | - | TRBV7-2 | CASSARMTTNTGELFF | TGTGCCAGCAGCGCACGGATGACGACGAACACCGGGGAGCTGTTTTTT
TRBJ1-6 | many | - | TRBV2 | CASSGDKGGSPLHF | TGTGCCAGCAGTGGGGACAAAGGAGGATCACCCCTCCACTTT
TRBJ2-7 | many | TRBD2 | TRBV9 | CASSPGTSGGHDYEQYF | TGTGCCAGCAGCCCAGGGACTAGCGGGGGCCATGACTACGAGCAGTACTTC
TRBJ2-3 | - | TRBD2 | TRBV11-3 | CASSQREAGTDTQYF | TGTGCCAGCAGCCAGCGGGAGGCCGGCACAGATACGCAGTATTTT
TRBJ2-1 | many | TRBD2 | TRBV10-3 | CAIRLAGERDEQFF | TGTGCCATCAGGCTAGCGGGAGAGCGGGATGAGCAGTTCTTC
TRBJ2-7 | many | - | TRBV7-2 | CASSPPAGIYEQYF | TGTGCCAGCAGCCCCCCGGCTGGGATCTACGAGCAGTACTTC
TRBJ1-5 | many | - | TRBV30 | CAWSNGGNQPQHF | TGTGCCTGGAGTAATGGAGGAAATCAGCCCCAGCATTTT
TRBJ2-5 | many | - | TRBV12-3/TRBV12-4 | CASSALIGGQETQYF | TGTGCCAGCAGTGCTCTCATAGGAGGGCAAGAGACCCAGTACTTC
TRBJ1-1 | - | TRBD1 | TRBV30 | CAWSGQGLAEAFF | TGTGCCTGGAGCGGACAGGGGTTAGCTGAAGCTTTCTTT
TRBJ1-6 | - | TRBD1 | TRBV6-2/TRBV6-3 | CASSYSMAGGNSPLHF | TGTGCCAGCAGTTACTCGATGGCAGGGGGGAATTCACCCCTCCACTTT
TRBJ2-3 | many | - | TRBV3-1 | CASSQGGWEDTDTQYF | TGTGCCAGCAGCCAAGGGGGATGGGAGGACACAGATACGCAGTATTTT
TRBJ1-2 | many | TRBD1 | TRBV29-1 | CSVVTGADGYTF | TGCAGCGTTGTTACAGGGGCGGATGGCTACACCTTC
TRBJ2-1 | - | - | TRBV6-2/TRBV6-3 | CASSTGSHSYNEQFF | TGTGCCAGCAGTACCGGTAGTCATTCCTACAATGAGCAGTTCTTC
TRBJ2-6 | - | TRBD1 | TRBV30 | CAWSVRTGGNSGANVLTF | TGTGCCTGGAGCGTGAGGACAGGGGGTAACTCTGGGGCCAACGTCCTGACTTTC
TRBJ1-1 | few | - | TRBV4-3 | CASSHKTGGNTEAFF | TGCGCCAGCAGCCACAAAACGGGGGGGAACACTGAAGCTTTCTTT
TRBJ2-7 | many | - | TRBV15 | CATSRDTGDLYEQYF | TGTGCCACCAGCAGAGATACGGGCGACCTGTACGAGCAGTACTTC
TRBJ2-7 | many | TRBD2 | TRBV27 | CASSPRTSGRERLYEQYF | TGTGCCAGCAGTCCGCGGACTAGCGGGAGAGAGAGACTCTACGAGCAGTACTTC
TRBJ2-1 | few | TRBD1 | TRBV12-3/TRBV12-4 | CASSSMGQDPSSSYNEQFF | TGTGCCAGCAGTTCCATGGGACAGGATCCCTCGAGCTCCTACAATGAGCAGTTCTTC
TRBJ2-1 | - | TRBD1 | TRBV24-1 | CATSDLRQGGWNEQFF | TGTGCCACCAGTGATCTGCGACAGGGGGGATGGAATGAGCAGTTCTTC
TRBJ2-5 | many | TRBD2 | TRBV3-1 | CASSHRPAGGETQYF | TGTGCCAGCAGCCACAGACCAGCGGGAGGGGAGACCCAGTACTTC
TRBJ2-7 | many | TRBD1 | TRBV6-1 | CASSSDPGTGVSEQYF | TGTGCCAGCAGTTCCGATCCCGGGACAGGCGTCTCCGAGCAGTACTTC
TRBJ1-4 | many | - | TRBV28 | CASSIPGERNEKLFF | TGTGCCAGCAGTATTCCGGGAGAGAGGAATGAAAAACTGTTTTTT
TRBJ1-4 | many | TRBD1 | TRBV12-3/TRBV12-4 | CASSPRGDVYEKLFF | TGTGCCAGCAGTCCCAGGGGGGATGTTTATGAAAAACTGTTTTTT
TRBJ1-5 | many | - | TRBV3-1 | CASSSRDNNQPQHF | TGTGCCAGCAGCTCCCGGGACAACAATCAGCCCCAGCATTTT
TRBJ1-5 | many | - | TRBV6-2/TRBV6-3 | CASMGDGNQPQHF | TGTGCCAGCATGGGGGATGGCAATCAGCCCCAGCATTTT
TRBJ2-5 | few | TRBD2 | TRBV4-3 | CASSQLAGKETQYF | TGCGCCAGCAGCCAACTAGCGGGAAAGGAGACCCAGTACTTC
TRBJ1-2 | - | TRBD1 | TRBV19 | CASRGTGSYGYTF | TGTGCCAGTAGAGGGACAGGGAGTTATGGCTACACCTTC
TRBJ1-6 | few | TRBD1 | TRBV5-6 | CASSFQGATGNSPLHF | TGTGCCAGCAGCTTCCAGGGGGCAACAGGAAATTCACCCCTCCACTTT
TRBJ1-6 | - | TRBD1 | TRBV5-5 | CASSLGTGGSPLHF | TGTGCCAGCAGCTTGGGGACAGGTGGATCACCCCTCCACTTT
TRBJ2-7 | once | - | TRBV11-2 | CASSLDSGSYEQYF | TGTGCCAGCAGCTTAGATTCGGGATCCTACGAGCAGTACTTC
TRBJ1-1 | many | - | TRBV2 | CASIWWPNTEAFF | TGTGCCAGCATTTGGTGGCCGAACACTGAAGCTTTCTTT
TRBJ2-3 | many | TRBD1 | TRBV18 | CASSLDRVSDTQYF | TGTGCCAGCTCACTCGACAGGGTTTCAGATACGCAGTATTTT
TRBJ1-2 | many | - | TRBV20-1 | CSALEGTTNYGYTF | TGCAGTGCCCTTGAGGGGACCACTAACTATGGCTACACCTTC
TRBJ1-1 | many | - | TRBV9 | CASSVATLGRGEAFF | TGTGCCAGCAGCGTAGCTACTTTGGGCCGGGGTGAAGCTTTCTTT
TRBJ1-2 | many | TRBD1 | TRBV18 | CASSAGTGGGYTF | TGTGCCAGCTCAGCCGGGACAGGGGGAGGCTACACCTTC
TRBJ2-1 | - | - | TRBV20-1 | CSAAGQQLRNKQFF | TGCAGTGCTGCCGGACAGCAACTTCGCAATAAGCAGTTCTTC
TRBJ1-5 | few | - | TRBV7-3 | CASSSTYQPQHF | TGTGCCAGCAGCTCAACGTATCAGCCCCAGCATTTT
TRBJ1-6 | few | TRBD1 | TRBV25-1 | CASSDGQVASPLHF | TGTGCCAGCAGTGACGGACAGGTGGCTTCACCCCTCCACTTT
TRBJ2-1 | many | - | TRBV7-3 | CASSSMDGYTEQFF | TGTGCCAGCAGCTCCATGGACGGGTATACTGAGCAGTTCTTC
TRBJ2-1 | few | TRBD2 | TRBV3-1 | CASSPGLAGGHEQFF | TGTGCCAGCAGCCCCGGACTAGCGGGGGGGCACGAGCAGTTCTTC
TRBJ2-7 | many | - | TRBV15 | CATSRRGFYEQYF | TGTGCCACCAGCCGTCGAGGTTTCTACGAGCAGTACTTC
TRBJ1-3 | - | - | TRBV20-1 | CSVNKPGLSRNTIYF | TGCAGTGTAAACAAACCGGGCCTATCGAGAAACACCATATATTTT
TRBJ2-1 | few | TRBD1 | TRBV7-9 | CASSLPRDSSYNEQFF | TGTGCCAGCAGCTTACCCCGGGACAGCTCCTACAATGAGCAGTTCTTC
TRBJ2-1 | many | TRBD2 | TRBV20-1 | CSARDEAGVGNEQFF | TGCAGTGCTAGAGATGAAGCGGGAGTTGGAAATGAGCAGTTCTTC
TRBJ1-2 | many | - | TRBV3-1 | CASSQDLTPVGGYTF | TGTGCCAGCAGCCAAGATCTAACTCCTGTGGGTGGCTACACCTTC
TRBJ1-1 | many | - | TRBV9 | CASSGDTEAFF | TGTGCCAGCAGCGGGGACACTGAAGCTTTCTTT
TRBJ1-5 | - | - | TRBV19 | CASTHGVAESSNQPQHF | TGTGCCAGTACCCACGGTGTTGCGGAATCTAGCAATCAGCCCCAGCATTTT
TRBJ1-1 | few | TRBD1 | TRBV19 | CASKDRDDPNTEAFF | TGTGCCAGTAAGGACAGGGATGACCCGAACACTGAAGCTTTCTTT
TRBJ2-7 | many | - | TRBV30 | CAWTTAYEQYF | TGTGCCTGGACAACCGCCTACGAGCAGTACTTC
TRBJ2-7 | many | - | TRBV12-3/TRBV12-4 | CASSLVVGVAYEQYF | TGTGCCAGCAGTTTAGTCGTTGGGGTCGCCTACGAGCAGTACTTC
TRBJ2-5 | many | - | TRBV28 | CARIARLVQGTQYF | TGTGCCAGGATAGCCAGACTGGTTCAAGGGACCCAGTACTTC
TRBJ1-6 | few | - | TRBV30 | CAWSVPGGPLHF | TGTGCCTGGAGTGTACCGGGGGGACCCCTCCACTTT
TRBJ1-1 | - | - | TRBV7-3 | CASSLGGRGEAFF | TGTGCCAGCAGCTTAGGGGGTCGGGGAGAGGCTTTCTTT
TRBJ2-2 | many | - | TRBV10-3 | CAISEWQPSSGGELFF | TGTGCCATCAGTGAGTGGCAGCCTTCGAGTGGCGGGGAGCTGTTTTTT